The 15 T cell receptor beta chains presented below share a single source sample, sequenced in a study of T cell responses to AZD1222 COVID-19 vaccine. The repertoire was sequenced with immunoSEQ multiplex PCR; TCRdb's copy has only in-frame clones and lacks some. The sample contains about 140,000 clones, around 92% of which appear only once. This specimen was peripheral blood, taken on day 0 of AZD1222 vaccination. All receptors come from an adult in good health.

This chain links TRBV7-6 with TRBJ2-7; 8 bases match TRBD2. Per the germline V gene, CDR1 is SGHVS and CDR2 is FNYEAQ. The CDR3 is made up of 14 amino acids. Germline trimming cut 3 bases from V and 4 bases from J; bases unmatched to any gene: 5. CDR3 residues: CASSFGTSGYEQYF. The CDR3 DNA sequence: TGTGCCAGCAGCTTCGGAACTAGCGGTTACGAGCAGTACTTC. Supplemented by reference TRBV7-6 and TRBJ2-7, the full variable domain reads GAGVSQSPRYKVTKRGQDVALRCDPISGHVSLYWYRQALGQGPEFLTYFNYEAQQDKSGLPNDRFSAERPEGSISTLTIQRTEQRDSAMYRCASSFGTSGYEQYFGPGTRLTVT.

The chain is built from TRBV27 and TRBJ2-7; the D call may be TRBD1 or TRBD2 (5 bases each). This CDR3 is built from 13 residues. The V end lost 3 bases, the J end lost 3 bases, and 9 bases lay between the germline ends. Germline V lookup: CDR1 MNHEY, CDR2 SMNVEV (reference sequence). This chain's CDR3 is CASSLWGSYEQYF. The CDR3 DNA follows: TGTGCCAGCAGTTTGTGGGGGAGCTACGAGCAGTACTTC.

The chain recombines TRBV12-3 or TRBV12-4 with TRBJ2-7; 9 bases align to TRBD1. J was trimmed by 3 bases and V by 6 bases; bases with no gene match: 3. The CDR3 loop spans 13 amino acids. CDR3 residues: CASRVGQGYEQYF. CDR3 DNA sequence: TGTGCCAGCAGAGTGGGACAGGGCTACGAGCAGTACTTC.

The V gene is TRBV6-5, the J gene TRBJ1-1; tentatively, D is TRBD1 (6 bases). CDR1 is MNHEY, CDR2 SVGAGI, per germline. This CDR3 comprises 15 residues. Deletions cut 4 bases from V and 1 base from J, with 13 bases between. The CDR3: CASSLGGRRNTEAFF. The CDR3 DNA follows: TGTGCCAGCAGTTTGGGGGGGCGGCGGAACACTGAAGCTTTCTTT.

This clone is a singleton in its sample. The rearrangement uses TRBV6-1 and TRBJ2-5; weak D call: TRBD2 (5 bases). Trimming stripped 4 bases from V and 5 bases from J, with 20 bases between. CDR3 size: 16 residues. From germline, CDR1 is MNHNS and CDR2 SASEGT. CDR3 residues: CASSAPIGPRGETQYF. In DNA form, the CDR3 reads TGTGCCAGCAGTGCACCAATAGGACCCCGAGGGGAGACCCAGTACTTC.

This chain joins TRBV7-3 and TRBJ2-3; a possible D gene is TRBD1 (5 bases). Germline V lookup: CDR1 SGHTA, CDR2 FQGTGA. This CDR3 is 16 amino acids long. V lost 0 bases and J lost 1, with 11 bases in between. The CDR3 here is CASSLTSGRGTDTQYF. CDR3 in DNA: TGTGCCAGCAGCTTAACGTCGGGCAGGGGCACAGATACGCAGTATTTT.

V is TRBV28 and J is TRBJ2-3; TRBD2 aligns across 12 bases. Germline assignment: CDR1 MDHEN and CDR2 SYDVKM. The CDR3 runs 16 residues. J lost 5 bases, V lost 1 base, and 4 bases had no gene match. CDR3 coding DNA: TGTGCCAGCAGTTTATACACTAGCGGGAGGAGAGATACGCAGTATTTT. Amino acids: CASSLYTSGRRDTQYF.

The chain uses TRBV5-1 and TRBJ2-1; no clear D. The CDR3 contains 17 residues. CDR1 and CDR2 (germline): SGHRS, YFSETQ. The V end lost 2 bases, the J end lost 0 bases, and 15 bases lay between the germline ends. In DNA, the CDR3 is TGCGCCAGCAGCTTTAAACGAGACATCAGCTCCTACAATGAGCAGTTCTTC. Translating it yields CASSFKRDISSYNEQFF.

V gene TRBV5-1 combines with J gene TRBJ1-6, with D unclear. The CDR3 has 13 residues. V was trimmed by 0 bases and J by 14 bases, leaving 12 bases between them. In germline, CDR1 is SGHRS, CDR2 YFSETQ. CDR3 protein: CASSLAGRSTLHF. The CDR3 nucleotides are TGCGCCAGCAGCTTGGCCGGCAGGTCAACCCTCCACTTT.

This clone was observed a single time. CDR3: CASSLAQLAGDGEQYF. CDR3 DNA sequence: TGTGCCAGCAGCTTGGCCCAACTAGCGGGAGACGGGGAGCAGTACTTC. The rearrangement joins TRBV5-8 to TRBJ2-7; the match to TRBD2 covers 11 bases. With V trimmed by 0 bases and J by 7 bases, 9 bases remained unmatched. Germline CDR1 and CDR2: SGHTS and YDEGEE. CDR3 length equals 16 residues.

CDR3 region: CASIPGLLPSYEQYF. The CDR3 DNA is TGTGCCAGCATCCCTGGACTCCTTCCCTCCTACGAGCAGTACTTC. The V and J genes are TRBV21-1 and TRBJ2-7; the table's D call, TRBD2, has no DNA check behind it. TRBV21-1 is given as a pseudogene. This CDR3 contains 15 residues.

The chain joins TRBV7-6 to TRBJ2-2, with 8 bases fitting TRBD1. The CDR3 runs to 16 residues. J lost 4 bases, V lost 3 bases, and 7 bases had no gene match. The germline CDR1 and CDR2 sequences are SGHVS and FNYEAQ. The CDR3: CASSLSRGRSTGELFF. DNA for the CDR3: TGTGCCAGCAGCTTGTCCAGGGGGCGTAGCACCGGGGAGCTGTTTTTT.

The chain recombines TRBV12-5 with TRBJ1-2; D unresolved. Trimming shortened V by 4 bases and J by 3 bases, and 18 bases separated the two germline ends. The CDR3 consists of 16 residues. Germline values: CDR1 LGHNT, CDR2 FRNRAP. The CDR3 sequence: CASGSNSEVVDYGYTF. For the CDR3, the DNA is TGTGCTAGTGGTTCGAACTCCGAGGTAGTTGACTATGGCTACACCTTC.

This rearrangement joins TRBV4-1 to TRBJ1-2, with a possible D match to TRBD1 (5 bases). The CDR3 loop spans 15 amino acids. The ends were cut back, 0 bases at V and 4 bases at J, with 12 bases in the middle. Per germline, CDR1 MGHRA and CDR2 YSYEKL. The CDR3 DNA reads as TGCGCCAGCAGCCAAGATTGGGGGGGGAGCTATGGCTACACCTTC. Amino acid sequence: CASSQDWGGSYGYTF.

J is TRBJ1-1 and V is TRBV5-1, with D unclear. The CDR3 has 13 residues. V lost 1 base and J lost 1, with 5 bases in between. The V gene's germline CDR1 is SGHRS and CDR2 YFSETQ. CDR3 region: CASSLISNTEAFF. The CDR3, as DNA: TGCGCCAGCAGCTTGATCTCGAACACTGAAGCTTTCTTT.